This passage covers 20 T cell receptor beta chains from one sample sequenced in a study of shared clonotypes between healthy human individuals (TCRdb year 2020). CD8 naive samples were obtained by positive selection for CCR7 among CD45RO-negative cells, yielding a CD45RA+CCR7+ population from which TemRA cells were excluded. To prepare the library, the immunoSEQ multiplex PCR assay was applied. The table comes from immuneACCESS by way of TCRdb, which keeps in-frame sequences with V and J called. Part of the clones is missing from these tables; in studies checked, under half for an unresolved V gene and the rest for unknown reasons. Within this sample are about 2.1 million clones, with around 93% of them counted one time only. The ten largest make up approximately 1.6% of the sample. The sample comprised naive CD8+ T cells from PBMCs. What the cell subset or site label conveys for this sample: CD45RA+CCR7+. These receptors were collected from a man younger than 30 in good health. Some clones in this sample may be carry-over from other donors' samples.

The genes are TRBV27 and TRBJ2-3; D gene ambiguous. From germline, CDR1 is MNHEY and CDR2 SMNVEV (reference sequence). V gave up 8 bases and J gave up 3 bases, with 15 bases separating them. CDR3 length: 14 amino acids. The CDR3 nucleotides are TGTGCCAGCGGTCCCCTCAGCGTTACAGATACGCAGTATTTT. Its translation: CASGPLSVTDTQYF.

The chain recombines TRBV7-3 with TRBJ2-3; the D gene is possibly TRBD2 (6 bases). CDR3 length: 15 amino acids. V lost 2 bases and J lost 5, with 14 bases in between. Germline V lookup: CDR1 SGHTA, CDR2 FQGTGA. The CDR3 spells CASSLGGTLVDTQYF. Written as DNA, the CDR3 is TGTGCCAGCAGCTTAGGGGGGACCCTTGTAGATACGCAGTATTTT.

In the case of this clone: Other DNA sequences within the sample encode an identical CDR3. V is TRBV4-3 and J is TRBJ2-1; 8 nucleotides align to TRBD2. V shed 1 base, J shed 0 bases, and the junction held 2 bases outside the gene matches. Germline-derived CDR1 and CDR2 are LGHNA and YSLEER. CDR3 length equals 16 residues. CDR3 amino acids: CASSQGSGSSYNEQFF. The CDR3 DNA is TGCGCCAGCAGCCAAGGGAGCGGGAGCTCCTACAATGAGCAGTTCTTC.

As to this clone: Other DNA sequences in this specimen translate into the identical CDR3. This chain joins TRBV19 and TRBJ2-7; D unclear. The CDR3 is made up of 13 amino acids. V lost 4 bases and J 3 bases, leaving 10 bases between the germline ends. The germline gives CDR1 LNHDA, CDR2 SQIVND (reference sequence). This CDR3 reads CASSRGFSYEQYF. The CDR3 DNA is TGTGCCAGTAGTAGGGGATTCAGCTACGAGCAGTACTTC.

This rearrangement joins TRBV4-1 to TRBJ2-7, with TRBD2 matching over 8 bases. This CDR3 region has 14 residues. The trim removed 1 base at V and 4 bases at J, leaving 3 bases unmatched. Germline CDR1 reads MGHRA; CDR2 reads YSYEKL. The CDR3: CASSQAGGLYEQYF. In DNA, the CDR3 is TGCGCCAGCAGCCAAGCGGGAGGGTTGTACGAGCAGTACTTC.

Details on this clone: Additional DNA sequences in this sample encode the identical CDR3. V is TRBV25-1 and J is TRBJ2-7; perhaps D is TRBD1 or TRBD2 (5 bases each). Trimming took 3 bases from V and 6 from J, leaving 9 bases between them. This CDR3 spans 12 amino acids. Per germline, CDR1 MGHDK and CDR2 SYGVNS. CDR3 region: CASSEPGLEQYF. In nucleotides, the CDR3 is TGTGCCAGCAGTGAGCCGGGGCTCGAGCAGTACTTC.

The rearrangement joins TRBV7-8 to TRBJ2-7; D remains ambiguous. V lost 5 bases and J 4 bases, leaving 18 bases between the germline ends. The CDR3 loop spans 15 amino acids. Germline CDR1 is SGHVS and CDR2 is FQNEAQ. In DNA form, the CDR3 reads TGTGCCAGCAGCCCCCTCCTCGAATCTTCTTACGAGCAGTACTTC. Protein sequence: CASSPLLESSYEQYF.

The chain carries TRBV19 and TRBJ2-5; D is undetermined. V gave up 8 bases and J gave up 5 bases, with 15 bases separating them. The CDR3 loop spans 13 amino acids. Germline V gene lookup returns CDR1 LNHDA and CDR2 SQIVND (reference sequence). CDR3 nucleotide sequence: TGTGCCAGTTTAGCCGAAGATGCCGAGACCCAGTACTTC. Its protein product is CASLAEDAETQYF.

The rearrangement joins TRBV30 to TRBJ1-2, with D perhaps TRBD1 (5 bases). The ends were cut back, 3 bases at V and 0 bases at J, with 14 bases in the middle. The CDR3 covers 15 residues. The germline gives CDR1 GTSNPN, CDR2 SVGIG (reference sequence). CDR3 bases: TGTGCCTGGAGCCCTGGACACCCTTCTAACTATGGCTACACCTTC. It codes for CAWSPGHPSNYGYTF. The whole variable domain, filled in from reference TRBV30 and TRBJ1-2, reads SQTIHQWPATLVQPVGSPLSLECTVEGTSNPNLYWYRQAAGRGLQLLFYSVGIGQISSEVPQNLSASRPQDRQFILSSKKLLLSDSGFYLCAWSPGHPSNYGYTFGSGTRLTVV.

The chain joins TRBV4-3 to TRBJ2-3; TRBD2 is a possible D gene (5 bases). The CDR3 is 15 residues long. CDR1 and CDR2 from the germline V gene are LGHNA and YSLEER. The V gene lost 1 base and the J gene lost 0 bases, with 8 bases spanning the gap. CDR3 nucleotide sequence: TGCGCCAGCAGCCAAGGAGCGGTTAGCACAGATACGCAGTATTTT. This sequence encodes CASSQGAVSTDTQYF.

This chain uses TRBV28 with TRBJ1-2, with 7 bases that match TRBD1. This CDR3 contains 15 residues. Germline V CDR1 and CDR2: MDHEN, SYDVKM. With V trimmed by 2 bases and J by 7 bases, 10 bases remained unmatched. CDR3 region: CASSLVPQGEVGYTF. The CDR3 region has the DNA TGTGCCAGCAGTTTAGTTCCCCAGGGGGAGGTTGGCTACACCTTC.

The chain has TRBV30 and TRBJ2-5; no reliable D call. TRBJ2-7 matches the DNA end more closely, so the J call is doubtful. The CDR3 spans 13 residues. Germline CDR1 and CDR2: GTSNPN and SVGIG (reference sequence). The CDR3 region is CAWSVINSYEQYF. The CDR3 DNA reads TGTGCCTGGAGTGTTATCAACTCCTACGAGCAGTACTTC.

The CDR3 coding sequence is TGTGCCAGCAGTGTCAGGAGCACAGATACGCAGTATTTT. It specifies CASSVRSTDTQYF. This chain uses TRBV2 with TRBJ2-3; D call uncertain. CDR1 and CDR2 (germline): SNHLY, FYNNEI. The CDR3 runs to 13 residues. Trimming removed 4 bases at V and 0 bases at J, with 5 bases between.

The V and J genes are TRBV19 and TRBJ2-1; 9 bases are shared with TRBD2. Germline CDR1 and CDR2: LNHDA and SQIVND (reference sequence). V lost 6 bases, J lost 6 bases, and 15 bases stayed unmatched. The CDR3 spans 17 residues. The CDR3 region has the DNA TGTGCCAGTAGGGGTGGGACTAGCCGCGAGGGGGTCAATGAGCAGTTCTTC. Translating it yields CASRGGTSREGVNEQFF.

Comments on this clone: The same CDR3 can be traced to other DNA sequences in this sample. The chain recombines TRBV27 with TRBJ2-7; no reliable D call. The V gene's germline CDR1 is MNHEY and CDR2 SMNVEV (reference sequence). V lost 2 bases to trimming and J lost 1 base, with 6 bases between them. The CDR3 has 13 residues. DNA for the CDR3: TGTGCCAGCAGTTTAACCTTTTCCTACGAGCAGTACTTC. It specifies CASSLTFSYEQYF.

This chain joins TRBV27 and TRBJ2-1; 10 bases map to TRBD1. CDR1 and CDR2 from the germline V gene are MNHEY and SMNVEV (reference sequence). Trimming cost V 3 bases and J 9 bases; bases outside gene matches: 8. The CDR3 consists of 15 residues. The CDR3 region is CASSFVGTGVIEQFF. CDR3 bases: TGTGCCAGCAGTTTTGTCGGGACAGGGGTCATTGAGCAGTTCTTC.

The V call is TRBV5-5, the J call TRBJ1-2; D is unclear. CDR3 size: 13 residues. Germline CDR1 is SGHKS and CDR2 is YYEKEE (reference sequence). The V end lost 0 bases, the J end lost 0 bases, and 3 bases lay between the germline ends. The CDR3: CASSLASNYGYTF. The CDR3 DNA sequence: TGTGCCAGCAGCTTGGCTTCTAACTATGGCTACACCTTC.

In DNA, the CDR3 is TGCAGCGTGCCCGGGGTCGTCCGGAGAAATGAGCAGTTCTTC. As protein: CSVPGVVRRNEQFF. The gene calls are TRBV29-1 and TRBJ2-1; perhaps TRBD2 as D (5 bases). Germline lookup yields CDR1 SQVTM and CDR2 ANQGSEA. V lost 6 bases, J lost 7 bases, and 19 bases lay in between. The CDR3 spans 14 residues.

For this clone: The sample holds other DNA sequences that translate to the same CDR3. This sequence joins TRBV9 and TRBJ2-7, with D hard to call. CDR1 and CDR2 from the germline V gene are SGDLS and YYNGEE. CDR3 size: 12 residues. Trimming took 0 bases from V and 6 from J, leaving 7 bases between them. In DNA, the CDR3 is TGTGCCAGCAGCGTAGGACAAGGCGAGCAGTACTTC. Amino acids: CASSVGQGEQYF.

The genes are TRBV5-6 and TRBJ2-7; D perhaps matches TRBD2 (6 bases). Germline V gene lookup returns CDR1 SGHDT and CDR2 YYEEEE. V was shortened by 3 bases and J by 2 bases, with 15 bases between the two germline ends. The CDR3 is 15 residues long. DNA for the CDR3: TGTGCCAGCAGCTGGGGACTGATGCCCCCCTACGAGCAGTACTTC. Translated: CASSWGLMPPYEQYF.